These 30 T cell receptor beta chains were all obtained from the same sample, sequenced in a study of identical twins. MiXCR was run by TCRdb on the 5' RACE reads, yielding one entry per CDR3 protein. This sample carries under 500,000 distinct CDR3 sequences, over 11% of them seen once, and the ten largest clones take approximately 0.98%. Another study also made use of these data, one on yellow fever vaccine responses in identical twins.

The sample was CD4+ T cells sorted from blood. The source of these receptors is a woman between 18 and 29 years old in good health.

This clonotype was counted a few times. The chain uses TRBV28 and TRBJ1-3, with 9 bases lining up with TRBD1. Looked up from germline, CDR1 is MDHEN and CDR2 is SYDVKM. There are 17 residues in the CDR3. V lost 2 bases to trimming and J lost 4 bases; unmatched junction nucleotides: 9. CDR3 residues: CASSLTGTGTSGNTIYF. The CDR3 region has the DNA TGTGCCAGCAGTTTAACCGGGACAGGGACGTCCGGAAACACCATATATTTT.

The chain couples TRBV20-1 to TRBJ2-2, with TRBD2 identical over 11 bases. V lost 5 bases, J lost 3 bases, and 8 bases stayed unmatched. From germline, CDR1 is DFQATT and CDR2 SNEGSKA (reference sequence). The CDR3 is 16 residues long. The CDR3, as DNA: TGCAGTGCTCGGGGACTAGCGGAGTTCCACACCGGGGAGCTGTTTTTT. Its protein product is CSARGLAEFHTGELFF.

The chain has TRBV20-1 and TRBJ2-7; tentative D call: TRBD1 (5 bases). Germline CDR1 is DFQATT and CDR2 is SNEGSKA (reference sequence). The V end was cut by 0 bases, the J end by 5 bases, with 8 bases between. CDR3 size: 12 residues. The CDR3 DNA is TGCAGTGCTAGAGACAGGGCCCACGAGCAGTACTTC. Residues: CSARDRAHEQYF.

This clonotype was seen ten or more times. V and J are TRBV5-1 and TRBJ1-2; D is unresolved. Germline V gives CDR1 SGHRS, CDR2 YFSETQ. The CDR3 loop spans 14 amino acids. Deletions cut 0 bases from V and 8 bases from J, with 14 bases between. This CDR3 reads CASSLAGYQGGYTF. In DNA, the CDR3 is TGCGCCAGCAGCTTGGCCGGCTACCAAGGGGGCTACACCTTC.

J is TRBJ2-2 and V is TRBV12-3 or TRBV12-4; D unclear. V shed 4 bases and J shed 0 bases, with 9 bases lying between them. The CDR3 sequence is 15 residues long. Here the CDR3 DNA reads TGTGCCAGCAGTTACGAAGTCGCGAACACCGGGGAGCTGTTTTTT. Translation gives CASSYEVANTGELFF.

This clonotype showed up many times. The chain is built from TRBV11-1 and TRBJ1-1; D gene uncertain. CDR3 length equals 13 residues. Trimming took 2 bases from V and 5 from J, leaving 9 bases between them. Germline V CDR1 and CDR2: SGHAT, FQDESV (reference sequence). The CDR3 here is CASSLWAATEAFF. In nucleotides, the CDR3 is TGTGCCAGCAGCTTATGGGCCGCTACTGAAGCTTTCTTT.

The chain employs TRBV30 and TRBJ2-6; D possibly corresponds to TRBD2 (5 bases). V lost 2 bases and J lost 0, with 14 bases in between. There are 17 residues in the CDR3. Germline lookup yields CDR1 GTSNPN and CDR2 SVGIG (reference sequence). CDR3 nucleotide sequence: TGTGCCTGGAGTACACTAGGGAAAAGCTCTGGGGCCAACGTCCTGACTTTC. It yields the protein CAWSTLGKSSGANVLTF. Based on the CDR3 plus reference TRBV30 and TRBJ2-6, the full variable domain is SQTIHQWPATLVQPVGSPLSLECTVEGTSNPNLYWYRQAAGRGLQLLFYSVGIGQISSEVPQNLSASRPQDRQFILSSKKLLLSDSGFYLCAWSTLGKSSGANVLTFGAGSRLTVL.

J is TRBJ2-1 and V is TRBV24-1; 10 bases are shared with TRBD2. CDR1 is KGHDR, CDR2 SFDVKD, per germline. The V gene end was trimmed by 3 bases and the J gene end by 2 bases; junction bases not matched to a gene: 3. The CDR3 runs 16 residues. CDR3: CATSDKLAGTYNEQFF. As DNA, the CDR3 is TGTGCCACCAGTGATAAACTAGCGGGAACCTACAATGAGCAGTTCTTC.

This rearrangement joins TRBV4-1 to TRBJ1-2, with 8 bases matching TRBD1. The ends lost 4 bases at V and 0 bases at J; junction bases unmatched: 4. The germline gives CDR1 MGHRA, CDR2 YSYEKL. The CDR3 spans 15 residues. CDR3 loop: CASSPPRGPNYGYTF. The CDR3 coding sequence is TGCGCCAGCAGCCCTCCCAGGGGGCCTAACTATGGCTACACCTTC.

The V gene is TRBV4-1, the J gene TRBJ2-3; D unclear. The V gene lost 2 bases and the J gene lost 1 base, with 16 bases spanning the gap. Germline values: CDR1 MGHRA, CDR2 YSYEKL. CDR3 length: 17 residues. CDR3 loop: CASSQLVRSLGTDTQYF. CDR3 nucleotides: TGCGCCAGCAGCCAATTGGTACGGAGCCTTGGCACAGATACGCAGTATTTT.

This clonotype was recorded a few times. This chain joins TRBV4-2 and TRBJ2-2; D call uncertain. Trimming cost V 1 base and J 6 bases, with 12 bases left between them. The V gene's germline CDR1 is LGHNA and CDR2 YNFKEQ. The CDR3 runs to 15 residues. The CDR3 spells CASSQVARSPGELFF. In DNA form, the CDR3 reads TGTGCCAGCAGCCAAGTAGCTAGGTCACCCGGGGAGCTGTTTTTT.

The table lists this clonotype with a count of one. The junction and the germline gene differ at one end; a read error may be behind it. The chain uses TRBV4-1 and TRBJ2-7; 10 nucleotides align to TRBD2. This CDR3 has 17 amino acids. Germline V lookup: CDR1 MGHRA, CDR2 YSYEKL. The CDR3 nucleotides read TGCGCCAGCAGTCAAGCCTCTCTACTAGCGGGGAGCTACGAGCAGTACTTC. Translation gives CASSQASLLAGSYEQYF.

The chain links TRBV7-2 to TRBJ2-7; D is perhaps TRBD1 (6 bases). The CDR3 loop spans 14 amino acids. The V gene lost 3 bases and the J gene lost 3 bases, with 12 bases spanning the gap. CDR1 is SGHTA, CDR2 FQGNSA, per germline. CDR3 in amino acids: CASSLGAPVYEQYF. The CDR3 DNA follows: TGTGCCAGCAGCTTGGGGGCCCCAGTCTACGAGCAGTACTTC. The full variable domain, its missing parts supplied by reference TRBV7-2 and TRBJ2-7, is GAGVSQSPSNKVTEKGKDVELRCDPISGHTALYWYRQSLGQGLEFLIYFQGNSAPDKSGLPSDRFSAERTGGSVSTLTIQRTQQEDSAVYLCASSLGAPVYEQYFGPGTRLTVT.

In this sample, this clonotype turned up a few times. The chain links TRBV12-3 or TRBV12-4 to TRBJ1-2; TRBD1 is a possible D gene (5 bases). The CDR3 contains 12 residues. V was clipped by 6 bases and J by 5 bases, with 10 bases between them. The CDR3 bases are TGTGCCAGCAGCCGACAGACTTATGGCTACACCTTC. This codes for CASSRQTYGYTF.

J is TRBJ1-2 and V is TRBV20-1; possibly TRBD1 for D (6 bases). Trimming stripped 2 bases from V and 5 bases from J, with 15 bases between. CDR3 length equals 14 residues. The germline CDR1 and CDR2 sequences are DFQATT and SNEGSKA (reference sequence). The CDR3 is CSARYRERAYGYTF. The CDR3 nucleotides read TGCAGTGCTAGATACAGGGAGAGGGCTTATGGCTACACCTTC.

CDR3 loop: CASSRQSTGELFF. CDR3 nucleotide sequence: TGTGCCAGCAGCCGACAGTCCACCGGGGAGCTGTTTTTT. V usage is TRBV2 and J usage is TRBJ2-2, with a possible D match to TRBD1 (5 bases). Trimming removed 6 bases at V and 4 bases at J, with 9 bases between. The CDR3 has 13 amino acids. The germline V gene has CDR1 SNHLY and CDR2 FYNNEI. Based on the CDR3 plus reference TRBV2 and TRBJ2-2, the full variable domain is EPEVTQTPSHQVTQMGQEVILRCVPISNHLYFYWYRQILGQKVEFLVSFYNNEISEKSEIFDDQFSVERPDGSNFTLKIRSTKLEDSAMYFCASSRQSTGELFFGEGSRLTVL.

This chain uses TRBV14 with TRBJ2-2; no definite D call. V was clipped by 4 bases and J by 5 bases, with 8 bases between them. Per the germline V gene, CDR1 is SGHDN and CDR2 is FVKESK. This CDR3 spans 13 amino acids. CDR3 DNA: TGTGCCAGCAGCCTAAAGCTTACCGGGGAGCTGTTTTTT. Encoded protein: CASSLKLTGELFF.

The gene calls are TRBV6-1 and TRBJ1-5; 10 bases are a match to TRBD1. The trim removed 6 bases at V and 7 bases at J, leaving 6 bases unmatched. CDR1 and CDR2 (germline): MNHNS, SASEGT. This CDR3 comprises 14 residues. The CDR3 protein is CASRGGQGGQPQHF. The CDR3 region has the DNA TGTGCCAGCAGAGGAGGACAGGGGGGACAGCCCCAGCATTTT.

Ten or more counts support this clonotype. The rearrangement uses TRBV12-3 or TRBV12-4 and TRBJ2-4; D may be TRBD2 (7 bases). Trimming shortened V by 5 bases and J by 1 base, and 12 bases separated the two germline ends. CDR3 size: 15 residues. The CDR3 loop is CASSQGGVAKNIQYF. CDR3 nucleotides: TGTGCCAGCAGTCAAGGGGGGGTCGCCAAAAACATTCAGTACTTC.

This clonotype came up many times. An end of the junction does not agree with germline; a read error may underlie this. The chain combines TRBV12-3 or TRBV12-4 with TRBJ2-1, with D perhaps TRBD1 (6 bases). The length of the CDR3 is 12 residues. The CDR3 loop is CASSTRDTPLLF. CDR3 DNA: TGTGCCAGCAGTACCCGGGACACCCCCTTGCTCTTC.

This clonotype was detected only a few times. V and J are TRBV9 and TRBJ1-1; D remains unclear. Looked up from germline, CDR1 is SGDLS and CDR2 is YYNGEE. Trimming removed 3 bases from V and 1 base from J, with 13 bases in between. This CDR3 region has 15 residues. The CDR3: CASSGSGRSNTEAFF. The CDR3 bases are TGTGCCAGCAGCGGAAGCGGGAGATCGAACACTGAAGCTTTCTTT.

V gene TRBV2 combines with J gene TRBJ2-4; TRBD1 matches at 9 bases. V was clipped by 8 bases and J by 1 base; unmatched bases: 6. There are 15 residues in the CDR3. From germline, CDR1 is SNHLY and CDR2 FYNNEI. DNA for the CDR3: TGTGCCAGCGGGAACGGACAGGGGGCCAAAAACATTCAGTACTTC. Encoded protein: CASGNGQGAKNIQYF.

This clonotype showed up just a few times. The rearrangement links TRBV7-2 to TRBJ2-3, with 9 bases fitting TRBD2. In germline, CDR1 is SGHTA, CDR2 FQGNSA. V shed 5 bases and J 4 bases; nucleotides not matched to a gene: 10. CDR3 size: 16 residues. CDR3 in DNA: TGTGCCAGCAGCGCGGGGGGGCTTTTATCAGCAGATACGCAGTATTTT. Its protein is CASSAGGLLSADTQYF.

This clonotype came up many times. V usage is TRBV7-2 and J usage is TRBJ2-1; no reliable D call. V shed 1 base and J shed 6 bases, with 10 bases lying between them. Germline V CDR1 and CDR2: SGHTA, FQGNSA. The CDR3 is made up of 14 amino acids. The CDR3 DNA follows: TGTGCCAGCAGCTTAGTTCCTAGTACCAATGAGCAGTTCTTC. Translated, it gives CASSLVPSTNEQFF.

This clonotype was picked up a small number of times. The gene calls are TRBV28 and TRBJ2-1, with a possible D match to TRBD2 (7 bases). Between the trimmed V and J ends, which lost 7 bases and 2 bases, there was a span of 24 bases. The germline gives CDR1 MDHEN, CDR2 SYDVKM. This CDR3 has 18 residues. CDR3 DNA: TGTGCCAGCATCTTTAGGTGGGGGGGCCCCGGGACCTACAATGAGCAGTTCTTC. It encodes CASIFRWGGPGTYNEQFF. The whole variable domain, filled in from reference TRBV28 and TRBJ2-1, reads DVKVTQSSRYLVKRTGEKVFLECVQDMDHENMFWYRQDPGLGLRLIYFSYDVKMKEKGDIPEGYSVSREKKERFSLILESASTNQTSMYLCASIFRWGGPGTYNEQFFGPGTRLTVL.

This clonotype was seen only a few times. CDR3 region: CASSLDATGELFF. The CDR3 nucleotides are TGTGCCAGCAGCTTAGATGCCACCGGGGAGCTGTTTTTT. The rearrangement links TRBV7-9 to TRBJ2-2; D gene uncertain. Trimming shortened V by 1 base and J by 4 bases, and 4 bases separated the two germline ends. This CDR3 has 13 residues. Germline CDR1 SEHNR, CDR2 FQNEAQ (reference sequence).

The chain combines TRBV20-1 with TRBJ2-7; either TRBD1 or TRBD2 may supply D (7 bases each). Per germline, CDR1 DFQATT and CDR2 SNEGSKA (reference sequence). This CDR3 is 16 amino acids long. The V end was cut by 2 bases, the J end by 2 bases, with 19 bases between. DNA of the CDR3: TGCAGTGCTAGATCCATTACAGGGGAGGGACCCTACGAGCAGTACTTC. Translation: CSARSITGEGPYEQYF.

This clonotype was observed a handful of times. This chain uses TRBV11-1 with TRBJ2-1; D possibly corresponds to TRBD1 (6 bases). Looked up from germline, CDR1 is SGHAT and CDR2 is FQDESV (reference sequence). Between the trimmed V and J ends, which lost 5 bases and 0 bases, there was a span of 11 bases. This CDR3 is 15 amino acids long. CDR3 region: CASSARTDSYNEQFF. In DNA form, the CDR3 reads TGTGCCAGCAGCGCTCGGACAGACTCCTACAATGAGCAGTTCTTC.

This chain connects TRBV7-9 to TRBJ2-3; the D gene is possibly TRBD2 (5 bases). CDR1 and CDR2 from the germline V gene are SEHNR and FQNEAQ (reference sequence). Trimming left V 10 bases short and J 6 bases short, with 11 bases between. The CDR3 is made up of 11 amino acids. CDR3 in DNA: TGTGCCACCCCGGGCGGGGATACGCAGTATTTT. Its protein product is CATPGGDTQYF.

This clonotype came up a few times. CDR3 DNA sequence: TGCGCCAGCAGCTTGGCCGCGGGCTACACAGATACGCAGTATTTT. Translating gives CASSLAAGYTDTQYF. V gene TRBV5-1 combines with J gene TRBJ2-3; D might be TRBD2 (5 bases). Trimming shortened V by 0 bases and J by 2 bases, and 10 bases separated the two germline ends. This CDR3 contains 15 residues. Germline CDR1 is SGHRS and CDR2 is YFSETQ.